What follows describes a single T cell receptor (beta chain). Germline V lookup: CDR1 MNHEY, CDR2 SVGAGI. Trimming took off 4 bases at V and 3 bases at J, with 9 bases between the two ends. The CDR3 sequence is 13 residues long. The protocol was immunoSEQ multiplex PCR, while the TCRdb copy is restricted to in-frame clones and leaves out a portion. This sample has 95,000 or so clones, with 70% to 85% found just once. The record originates from a study of OX40 agonist ivuxolimab in advanced cancers. This clonotype originated in an adult with an advanced solid tumor such as melanoma, head and neck, liver or kidney cancer. The chain couples TRBV6-5 to TRBJ1-1; tentative D call: TRBD1 (5 bases). Source: CD4+ or CD8+ T cells sorted from blood, taken in a trial of the OX40 agonist ivuxolimab. The CDR3 sequence is CASSLDSDTEAFF. Here the CDR3 DNA reads TGTGCCAGCAGTTTAGACAGCGACACTGAAGCTTTCTTT.